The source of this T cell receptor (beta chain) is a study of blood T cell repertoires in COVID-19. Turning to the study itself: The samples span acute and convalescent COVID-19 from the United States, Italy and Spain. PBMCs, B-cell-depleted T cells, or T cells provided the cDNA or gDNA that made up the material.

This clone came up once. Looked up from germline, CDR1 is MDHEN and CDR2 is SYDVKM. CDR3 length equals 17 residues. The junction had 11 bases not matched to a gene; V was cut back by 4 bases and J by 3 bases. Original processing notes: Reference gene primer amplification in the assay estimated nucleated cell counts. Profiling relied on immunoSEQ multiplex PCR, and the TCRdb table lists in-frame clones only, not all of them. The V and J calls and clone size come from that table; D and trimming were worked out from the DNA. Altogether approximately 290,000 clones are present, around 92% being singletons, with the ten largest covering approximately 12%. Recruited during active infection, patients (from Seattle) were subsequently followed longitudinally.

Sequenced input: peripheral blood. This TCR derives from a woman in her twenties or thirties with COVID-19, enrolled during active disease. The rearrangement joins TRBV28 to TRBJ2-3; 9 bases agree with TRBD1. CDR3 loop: CASSYSYTGGGTDTQYF. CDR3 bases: TGTGCCAGCAGTTATTCCTATACAGGGGGCGGAACAGATACGCAGTATTTT.